What follows are 20 T cell receptor beta chains derived from one specimen sequenced in a study of cytomegalovirus exposure and HLA in healthy donors (dated by TCRdb to 2016 to 2017). Preparation of the library involved the immunoSEQ multiplex PCR assay. This immuneACCESS table, as held by TCRdb, lists in-frame sequences with V and J called but not all clones. Of the missing ones, under half trace to an unresolved V gene in checked studies; the others have no known cause. The sample profile shows 200,000 to 250,000 clones; approximately 87% of them were found once. Less than 7% of the sample comes from the top ten. The sequenced material came from PBMCs. The receptors were sampled from a young woman in good health and CMV-seronegative.

The chain is built from TRBV1 and TRBJ2-7. TRBV1 is a pseudogene locus. The CDR3 consists of 12 residues. The CDR3 DNA reads TGCACCAGCAGCCAAGGCCGTCGGGGCAAGTACTTC. This gives the protein CTSSQGRRGKYF.

This chain joins TRBV15 and TRBJ2-3; 8 bases are a match to TRBD1. Looked up from germline, CDR1 is LNHNV and CDR2 is YYDKDF (reference sequence). The CDR3 is made up of 16 amino acids. V lost 1 base, J lost 0 bases, and 3 bases stayed unmatched. The CDR3 loop reads CATSRGGQVSTDTQYF. The DNA for the CDR3 is TGTGCCACCAGCAGAGGGGGACAGGTTAGCACAGATACGCAGTATTTT. Full variable domain (missing parts from reference TRBV15 and TRBJ2-3): DAMVIQNPRYQVTQFGKPVTLSCSQTLNHNVMYWYQQKSSQAPKLLFHYYDKDFNNEADTPDNFQSRRPNTSFCFLDIRSPGLGDTAMYLCATSRGGQVSTDTQYFGPGTRLTVL.

The V call is TRBV9, the J call TRBJ1-1, with no clear D. The CDR3 sequence is 13 residues long. The germline V and J ends were trimmed by 3 bases and 0 bases, with 6 bases remaining between them. CDR1 and CDR2 (germline): SGDLS, YYNGEE. The CDR3 DNA reads as TGTGCCAGCAGCGAGCTCATGAACACTGAAGCTTTCTTT. This translates into CASSELMNTEAFF.

The chain recombines TRBV7-9 with TRBJ2-5; 15 bases fit TRBD2. This CDR3 comprises 15 residues. From germline, CDR1 is SEHNR and CDR2 FQNEAQ (reference sequence). V was clipped by 5 bases and J by 6 bases; unmatched bases: 4. The CDR3 region is CASSLGLAGGQTQYF. DNA of the CDR3: TGTGCCAGCAGCCTGGGACTAGCGGGGGGTCAGACCCAGTACTTC.

CDR3 DNA: TGTGCCAGCAGCACCCCTGGGGGGAATCAAGAGACCCAGTACTTC. Translation: CASSTPGGNQETQYF. The V call is TRBV6-1, the J call TRBJ2-5, with D possibly matching TRBD2 (6 bases). This CDR3 is built from 15 residues. Trimming removed 6 bases at V and 2 bases at J, with 16 bases between. Germline CDR1 is MNHNS and CDR2 is SASEGT.

The J gene is TRBJ2-7, the V gene TRBV5-6; 12 bases agree with TRBD2. This CDR3 is 15 amino acids long. Per germline, CDR1 SGHDT and CDR2 YYEEEE. V trimming: 6 bases; J trimming: 3 bases; junction bases outside the gene matches: 7. The CDR3 nucleotides are TGTGCCAGCACCGTCGGACTAGCGGGACTCTACGAGCAGTACTTC. Amino acid sequence: CASTVGLAGLYEQYF.

This chain connects TRBV10-2 to TRBJ2-5; D ambiguous. Germline values: CDR1 WSHSY, CDR2 SAAADI. The CDR3 has 12 amino acids. Trimming cost V 2 bases and J 3 bases, with 4 bases left between them. The chain's CDR3 is CASSETKETQYF. The CDR3, as DNA: TGCGCCAGCAGTGAGACTAAAGAGACCCAGTACTTC.

The chain joins TRBV11-2 to TRBJ1-1; 8 nucleotides align to TRBD1. The CDR3 consists of 14 residues. The trim removed 5 bases at V and 5 bases at J, leaving 7 bases unmatched. Germline values: CDR1 SGHAT, CDR2 FQNNGV. Here the CDR3 reads CASSPGQGYTEAFF. The CDR3, as DNA: TGTGCCAGCAGCCCAGGACAGGGATATACTGAAGCTTTCTTT. The full variable domain, completed using reference TRBV11-2 and TRBJ1-1, is EAGVAQSPRYKIIEKRQSVAFWCNPISGHATLYWYQQILGQGPKLLIQFQNNGVVDDSQLPKDRFSAERLKGVDSTLKIQPAKLEDSAVYLCASSPGQGYTEAFFGQGTRLTVV.

This clone was seen more than once but under ten times. V is TRBV19 and J is TRBJ2-3; D remains unclear. V was cut by 5 bases and J by 3 bases, with 6 bases left in between. CDR1 and CDR2 from the germline V gene are LNHDA and SQIVND (reference sequence). This CDR3 is 12 amino acids long. CDR3: CASSPTTDTQYF. The DNA of the CDR3 is TGTGCCAGTAGTCCTACTACAGATACGCAGTATTTT.

J is TRBJ2-7 and V is TRBV9; D possibly corresponds to TRBD2 (6 bases). CDR3 length: 16 amino acids. Trimming took off 2 bases at V and 0 bases at J, with 15 bases between the two ends. Germline lookup yields CDR1 SGDLS and CDR2 YYNGEE. CDR3 residues: CASSVSPDGSSYEQYF. In nucleotides, the CDR3 is TGTGCCAGCAGCGTGTCCCCGGACGGGAGCTCCTACGAGCAGTACTTC.

The chain uses TRBV30 and TRBJ1-2, with no clear D. Germline lookup yields CDR1 GTSNPN and CDR2 SVGIG (reference sequence). The CDR3 loop spans 13 amino acids. The V end was cut by 3 bases, the J end by 0 bases, with 8 bases between. The CDR3: CAWSDLANYGYTF. The CDR3 DNA reads TGTGCCTGGAGCGATTTAGCTAACTATGGCTACACCTTC.

The rearrangement uses TRBV7-3 and TRBJ2-5, with no clear D. With 0 bases removed from V and 4 bases from J, the gap between germline ends came to 6 bases. CDR3 length: 13 residues. CDR1 is SGHTA and CDR2 is FQGTGA in the germline V gene. CDR3: CASSLTKGETQYF. The CDR3 nucleotides are TGTGCCAGCAGCTTAACGAAGGGAGAGACCCAGTACTTC.

The gene calls are TRBV7-2 and TRBJ1-2; tentatively, D is TRBD1 (6 bases). CDR3 length: 14 residues. The V and J ends lost 5 bases and 4 bases respectively, with 14 bases between them. Germline CDR1 is SGHTA and CDR2 is FQGNSA. CDR3 residues: CASSPWGQVYGYTF. The CDR3 nucleotides are TGTGCCAGCAGCCCCTGGGGGCAGGTCTATGGCTACACCTTC.

J is TRBJ1-1 and V is TRBV30; D remains ambiguous. Trimming stripped 4 bases from V and 3 bases from J, with 12 bases between. CDR1 and CDR2 (germline): GTSNPN, SVGIG (reference sequence). This CDR3 has 13 amino acids. The CDR3: CAWIRGRYTEAFF. Written as DNA, the CDR3 is TGTGCCTGGATACGTGGCCGCTACACTGAAGCTTTCTTT. The whole variable domain, filled in from reference TRBV30 and TRBJ1-1, reads SQTIHQWPATLVQPVGSPLSLECTVEGTSNPNLYWYRQAAGRGLQLLFYSVGIGQISSEVPQNLSASRPQDRQFILSSKKLLLSDSGFYLCAWIRGRYTEAFFGQGTRLTVV.

This clone was seen a handful of times. The V and J genes are TRBV28 and TRBJ1-2; possible D gene TRBD1, 5 bases. The CDR3 runs 13 residues. V was trimmed by 7 bases and J by 4 bases, leaving 13 bases between them. CDR1 is MDHEN and CDR2 is SYDVKM in the germline V gene. The CDR3 DNA is TGTGCCAGCACCTCCTCAGGGATCTATGGCTACACCTTC. It encodes CASTSSGIYGYTF.

The chain employs TRBV6-5 and TRBJ2-7; no firm D call. Trimming took off 2 bases at V and 6 bases at J, with 11 bases between the two ends. Germline V CDR1 and CDR2: MNHEY, SVGAGI. This CDR3 is built from 13 residues. The CDR3 nucleotides are TGTGCCAGCAGTTACCAACCCCATGGCGAGCAGTACTTC. Amino acid sequence: CASSYQPHGEQYF.

The V call is TRBV4-1, the J call TRBJ2-5; TRBD2 is a possible D gene (5 bases). The CDR3 consists of 14 residues. Germline CDR1 reads MGHRA; CDR2 reads YSYEKL. The germline V and J ends were trimmed by 0 bases and 6 bases, with 11 bases remaining between them. The CDR3: CASSQEGGGQTQYF. Here the CDR3 DNA reads TGCGCCAGCAGCCAAGAAGGAGGTGGACAGACCCAGTACTTC.

This CDR3 is CASSLDILPMEGTF. DNA for the CDR3: TGTGCCAGCAGTCTGGACATCCTCCCTATGGAAGGCACCTTC. V usage is TRBV5-8 and J usage is TRBJ1-2; D is possibly TRBD1 (5 bases). Per the germline V gene, CDR1 is SGHTS and CDR2 is YDEGEE. The CDR3 has 14 amino acids. The ends were cut back, 5 bases at V and 13 bases at J, with 24 bases in the middle.

This sequence joins TRBV5-1 and TRBJ1-1; maybe TRBD1 (5 bases). The V end lost 3 bases, the J end lost 1 base, and 13 bases lay between the germline ends. The CDR3 is 15 amino acids. Looked up from germline, CDR1 is SGHRS and CDR2 is YFSETQ. In nucleotides, the CDR3 is TGCGCCAGCAGCTACGCAACGACAGAGAACACTGAAGCTTTCTTT. This encodes CASSYATTENTEAFF.

V usage is TRBV30 and J usage is TRBJ1-4, with D perhaps matching TRBD1 (5 bases). From germline, CDR1 is GTSNPN and CDR2 SVGIG (reference sequence). This CDR3 spans 14 amino acids. Trimming cost V 2 bases and J 6 bases, with 13 bases left between them. CDR3 DNA: TGTGCCTGGAGTTCCCTAGGGGCGCATGAAAAACTGTTTTTT. It translates to CAWSSLGAHEKLFF. Drawing the rest from reference TRBV30 and TRBJ1-4, the complete variable domain is SQTIHQWPATLVQPVGSPLSLECTVEGTSNPNLYWYRQAAGRGLQLLFYSVGIGQISSEVPQNLSASRPQDRQFILSSKKLLLSDSGFYLCAWSSLGAHEKLFFGSGTQLSVL.